A selection of T cell receptor beta chains follows, all from one sample in a study of blood T cells in healthy people across ages. One entry per CDR3 protein, called by TCRdb with MiXCR from the 5' RACE reads. The sample contains fewer than 1,000,000 distinct CDR3 sequences, less than 60% of which appear only once. Input material: blood. These receptors originate from a man older than 75 in good health. Both conserved end residues are part of each CDR3. Fields, in order: V gene, clone size, J gene, CDR3 length, D gene, CDR3 protein, CDR3 DNA. The D gene is left open where the match is weak. Clone size, where shown, is once, few, many, or a class for clones that have expanded.

V gene: TRBV20-1; clone size: few; J gene: TRBJ2-2; CDR3 length: 16; D gene: NA; CDR3 protein: CSARDLRRVSTGELFF; CDR3 DNA: TGCAGTGCTAGAGATCTAAGGAGGGTTTCCACCGGGGAGCTGTTTTTT
V gene: TRBV27; clone size: NA; J gene: TRBJ1-5; CDR3 length: 15; D gene: TRBD1; CDR3 protein: CASSLRQGGNQPQHF; CDR3 DNA: TGTGCCAGCAGTTTACGCCAGGGGGGAAATCAGCCCCAGCATTTT
V gene: TRBV9; clone size: few; J gene: TRBJ2-2; CDR3 length: 16; D gene: NA; CDR3 protein: CASNRYPGLNTGELFF; CDR3 DNA: TGTGCCAGCAACCGGTATCCGGGACTGAACACCGGGGAGCTGTTTTTT
V gene: TRBV7-2; clone size: NA; J gene: TRBJ2-7; CDR3 length: 14; D gene: NA; CDR3 protein: CASSITGSAYEQYF; CDR3 DNA: TGTGCCAGCAGCATAACAGGGTCGGCCTACGAGCAGTACTTC
V gene: TRBV6-5; clone size: NA; J gene: TRBJ1-2; CDR3 length: 12; D gene: TRBD1; CDR3 protein: CASRDSLYGYTF; CDR3 DNA: TGTGCCAGCCGGGACAGCCTTTATGGCTACACCTTC
V gene: TRBV2; clone size: few; J gene: TRBJ2-7; CDR3 length: 14; D gene: NA; CDR3 protein: CASSESGSYNEQYF; CDR3 DNA: TGTGCCAGCAGTGAGTCGGGCAGTTACAATGAGCAGTACTTC
V gene: TRBV5-1; clone size: NA; J gene: TRBJ2-5; CDR3 length: 14; D gene: NA; CDR3 protein: CASSVTRNQETQYF; CDR3 DNA: TGCGCCAGCAGTGTGACAAGAAACCAAGAGACCCAGTACTTC
V gene: TRBV27; clone size: NA; J gene: TRBJ1-2; CDR3 length: 11; D gene: NA; CDR3 protein: CASWAAYGYTF; CDR3 DNA: TGTGCCAGCTGGGCAGCCTATGGCTACACCTTC
V gene: TRBV11-1; clone size: many; J gene: TRBJ2-7; CDR3 length: 14; D gene: TRBD2; CDR3 protein: CASSLSAGPYEQYF; CDR3 DNA: TGTGCCAGCAGCTTATCAGCGGGACCATACGAGCAGTACTTC
V gene: TRBV20-1; clone size: NA; J gene: TRBJ1-5; CDR3 length: 13; D gene: TRBD1; CDR3 protein: CSARATGTQPQHF; CDR3 DNA: TGCAGTGCTAGAGCGACAGGGACACAGCCCCAGCATTTT
V gene: TRBV2; clone size: NA; J gene: TRBJ2-3; CDR3 length: 14; D gene: TRBD1; CDR3 protein: CASSVGQTGGTQYF; CDR3 DNA: TGTGCCAGCAGTGTGGGACAGACCGGCGGTACGCAGTATTTT
V gene: TRBV7-3; clone size: NA; J gene: TRBJ2-3; CDR3 length: 13; D gene: NA; CDR3 protein: CASSARTSDTQYF; CDR3 DNA: TGTGCCAGCAGCGCCCGGACGTCGGATACGCAGTATTTT
V gene: TRBV20-1; clone size: NA; J gene: TRBJ2-1; CDR3 length: 16; D gene: TRBD1; CDR3 protein: CSARDNRGGPYNEQFF; CDR3 DNA: TGCAGTGCTAGAGACAACAGGGGCGGGCCCTACAATGAGCAGTTCTTC
V gene: TRBV7-2; clone size: few; J gene: TRBJ2-3; CDR3 length: 15; D gene: TRBD2; CDR3 protein: CASSRSGRVADTQYF; CDR3 DNA: TGTGCCAGCAGCCGTAGCGGGAGGGTAGCAGATACGCAGTATTTT
V gene: TRBV2; clone size: NA; J gene: TRBJ2-7; CDR3 length: 15; D gene: NA; CDR3 protein: CASSEGGQGSYEQYF; CDR3 DNA: TGTGCCAGCAGTGAAGGGGGGCAGGGTTCCTACGAGCAGTACTTC
V gene: TRBV7-3; clone size: few; J gene: TRBJ2-3; CDR3 length: 16; D gene: TRBD2; CDR3 protein: CASSFPSGESTDTQYF; CDR3 DNA: TGTGCCAGCAGCTTCCCTAGCGGCGAGAGCACAGATACGCAGTATTTT
V gene: TRBV30; clone size: NA; J gene: TRBJ1-5; CDR3 length: 14; D gene: NA; CDR3 protein: CAWSGQILNQPQHF; CDR3 DNA: TGTGCCTGGAGTGGTCAGATACTCAATCAGCCCCAGCATTTT
V gene: TRBV9; clone size: few; J gene: TRBJ2-3; CDR3 length: 15; D gene: NA; CDR3 protein: CASSVSEELTDTQYF; CDR3 DNA: TGTGCCAGCAGCGTTTCAGAGGAATTAACAGATACGCAGTATTTT
V gene: TRBV6-2/TRBV6-3; clone size: few; J gene: TRBJ2-3; CDR3 length: 14; D gene: NA; CDR3 protein: CASRRGQSADTQYF; CDR3 DNA: TGTGCCAGCCGGAGGGGGCAGTCGGCAGATACGCAGTATTTT
V gene: TRBV13; clone size: NA; J gene: TRBJ2-3; CDR3 length: 15; D gene: NA; CDR3 protein: CASSSQPSSTDTQYF; CDR3 DNA: TGTGCCAGCAGCTCCCAGCCCTCATCCACAGATACGCAGTATTTT
V gene: TRBV5-1; clone size: NA; J gene: TRBJ2-3; CDR3 length: 15; D gene: NA; CDR3 protein: CASSRAVSSTDTQYF; CDR3 DNA: TGCGCCAGCAGTAGAGCGGTTTCTAGCACAGATACGCAGTATTTT
V gene: TRBV29-1; clone size: NA; J gene: TRBJ1-2; CDR3 length: 16; D gene: TRBD1; CDR3 protein: CSVELGRTGMNYGNTF; CDR3 DNA: TGCAGCGTTGAGTTAGGTCGGACAGGGATGAACTATGGCAACACCTTC
V gene: TRBV7-2; clone size: NA; J gene: TRBJ2-7; CDR3 length: 15; D gene: TRBD1; CDR3 protein: CASGFRQGANYEQYF; CDR3 DNA: TGTGCCAGCGGCTTCCGACAGGGGGCGAACTATGAGCAGTACTTC
V gene: TRBV6-1; clone size: many; J gene: TRBJ2-7; CDR3 length: 12; D gene: NA; CDR3 protein: CASSDNRFKQYF; CDR3 DNA: TGTGCCAGCAGTGACAACAGGTTTAAGCAGTACTTC
V gene: TRBV12-3/TRBV12-4; clone size: NA; J gene: TRBJ1-5; CDR3 length: 12; D gene: NA; CDR3 protein: CASSLGILAQHF; CDR3 DNA: TGTGCCAGCAGTTTAGGGATTCTGGCCCAGCATTTT
V gene: TRBV14; clone size: NA; J gene: TRBJ2-5; CDR3 length: 16; D gene: NA; CDR3 protein: CASSRRGRGDQETQYF; CDR3 DNA: TGTGCCAGCAGCCGGAGAGGACGTGGGGACCAAGAGACCCAGTACTTC
V gene: TRBV11-2; clone size: few; J gene: TRBJ2-1; CDR3 length: 16; D gene: TRBD2; CDR3 protein: CASSKLAGGGNNEQFF; CDR3 DNA: TGTGCCAGCAGTAAACTAGCGGGAGGGGGGAACAATGAGCAGTTCTTC
V gene: TRBV24-1; clone size: NA; J gene: TRBJ2-5; CDR3 length: 15; D gene: TRBD2; CDR3 protein: CATSELSGKRATQYF; CDR3 DNA: TGTGCCACCAGTGAGCTTAGCGGGAAGCGCGCGACCCAGTACTTC
V gene: TRBV7-2; clone size: NA; J gene: TRBJ2-7; CDR3 length: 15; D gene: NA; CDR3 protein: CASSLAGVTYNEQYF; CDR3 DNA: TGTGCCAGCAGCTTAGCGGGGGTAACCTACAATGAGCAGTACTTC
V gene: TRBV6-5; clone size: NA; J gene: TRBJ1-5; CDR3 length: 14; D gene: NA; CDR3 protein: CASSLDQGHKPQHF; CDR3 DNA: TGTGCCAGCAGCTTAGACCAGGGTCATAAGCCCCAGCATTTT
V gene: TRBV10-3; clone size: NA; J gene: TRBJ2-5; CDR3 length: 13; D gene: NA; CDR3 protein: CAISARFQETQYF; CDR3 DNA: TGTGCCATCAGCGCCCGATTCCAAGAGACCCAGTACTTC
V gene: TRBV24-1; clone size: NA; J gene: TRBJ2-1; CDR3 length: 12; D gene: NA; CDR3 protein: CATSEGVTEQFF; CDR3 DNA: TGTGCCACCAGCGAGGGGGTCACTGAGCAGTTCTTC
V gene: TRBV2; clone size: NA; J gene: TRBJ1-2; CDR3 length: 13; D gene: NA; CDR3 protein: CASRLQQKYGYTF; CDR3 DNA: TGTGCCAGCAGGTTACAGCAGAAGTATGGCTACACCTTC
V gene: TRBV4-2; clone size: NA; J gene: TRBJ2-2; CDR3 length: 13; D gene: NA; CDR3 protein: CASSQPNTGELFF; CDR3 DNA: TGTGCCAGCAGCCAACCGAACACCGGGGAGCTGTTTTTT
V gene: TRBV20-1; clone size: NA; J gene: TRBJ2-3; CDR3 length: 13; D gene: NA; CDR3 protein: CSAEDHRADTQYF; CDR3 DNA: TGCAGTGCGGAGGACCATAGGGCGGATACGCAGTATTTT
V gene: TRBV20-1; clone size: few; J gene: TRBJ2-1; CDR3 length: 11; D gene: NA; CDR3 protein: CSAQYDNEQFF; CDR3 DNA: TGCAGTGCCCAGTATGACAATGAGCAGTTCTTC
V gene: TRBV7-6; clone size: NA; J gene: TRBJ2-1; CDR3 length: 16; D gene: NA; CDR3 protein: CASSDGAGTSYNEQFF; CDR3 DNA: TGTGCCAGCAGCGACGGGGCGGGGACCTCCTACAATGAGCAGTTCTTC
V gene: TRBV29-1; clone size: NA; J gene: TRBJ2-1; CDR3 length: 13; D gene: NA; CDR3 protein: CSVDLQGRNEQFF; CDR3 DNA: TGCAGCGTTGACCTCCAGGGCAGGAATGAGCAGTTCTTC
V gene: TRBV7-2; clone size: many; J gene: TRBJ2-2; CDR3 length: 14; D gene: NA; CDR3 protein: CASTYQGNTGELFF; CDR3 DNA: TGTGCCAGCACCTATCAGGGGAACACCGGGGAGCTGTTTTTT
V gene: TRBV2; clone size: NA; J gene: TRBJ2-7; CDR3 length: 14; D gene: NA; CDR3 protein: CASSGRDATYEQYF; CDR3 DNA: TGTGCCAGCAGTGGCCGGGACGCCACCTACGAGCAGTACTTC
V gene: TRBV6-2/TRBV6-3; clone size: NA; J gene: TRBJ2-1; CDR3 length: 15; D gene: TRBD2; CDR3 protein: CASSYREREWGKQFF; CDR3 DNA: TGTGCCAGCAGTTACAGGGAGCGGGAATGGGGGAAGCAGTTCTTC
V gene: TRBV7-2; clone size: few; J gene: TRBJ2-5; CDR3 length: 15; D gene: NA; CDR3 protein: CASSLAPATLETQYF; CDR3 DNA: TGTGCCAGCAGCTTAGCCCCCGCGACGTTAGAGACCCAGTACTTC
V gene: TRBV11-2; clone size: NA; J gene: TRBJ2-1; CDR3 length: 18; D gene: NA; CDR3 protein: CASSLASGLAYSYNEQFF; CDR3 DNA: TGTGCCAGCAGCTTAGCCTCGGGACTGGCCTACTCCTACAATGAGCAGTTCTTC
V gene: TRBV5-5; clone size: NA; J gene: TRBJ2-1; CDR3 length: 15; D gene: TRBD2; CDR3 protein: CASSLFLAGEGEQFF; CDR3 DNA: TGTGCCAGCAGCTTGTTTCTAGCGGGAGAGGGTGAGCAGTTCTTC
V gene: TRBV30; clone size: NA; J gene: TRBJ2-1; CDR3 length: 17; D gene: TRBD2; CDR3 protein: CAWSVRGVAGGYNEQFF; CDR3 DNA: TGTGCCTGGAGTGTACGGGGTGTGGCGGGAGGGTACAATGAGCAGTTCTTC
V gene: TRBV12-3/TRBV12-4; clone size: NA; J gene: TRBJ2-7; CDR3 length: 14; D gene: TRBD1; CDR3 protein: CASSSGTGFHEQYF; CDR3 DNA: TGTGCCAGCAGTTCCGGGACAGGGTTCCACGAGCAGTACTTC
V gene: TRBV7-3; clone size: NA; J gene: TRBJ2-2; CDR3 length: 16; D gene: TRBD2; CDR3 protein: CASSLDLLAGTGELFF; CDR3 DNA: TGTGCCAGCAGCTTGGATCTACTAGCGGGTACCGGGGAGCTGTTTTTT
V gene: TRBV30; clone size: NA; J gene: TRBJ2-7; CDR3 length: 16; D gene: TRBD1; CDR3 protein: CAWSPGQGFGGYEQYF; CDR3 DNA: TGTGCCTGGAGTCCGGGACAGGGTTTCGGGGGCTACGAGCAGTACTTC
V gene: TRBV6-2/TRBV6-3; clone size: NA; J gene: TRBJ2-1; CDR3 length: 16; D gene: TRBD2; CDR3 protein: CASSYEPGGPVNEQFF; CDR3 DNA: TGTGCCAGCAGTTACGAGCCGGGAGGGCCCGTCAATGAGCAGTTCTTC
V gene: TRBV7-2; clone size: NA; J gene: TRBJ1-2; CDR3 length: 15; D gene: TRBD1; CDR3 protein: CASSTGQGVNYGYTF; CDR3 DNA: TGTGCCAGCAGCACAGGACAGGGGGTTAACTATGGCTACACCTTC
V gene: TRBV14; clone size: NA; J gene: TRBJ2-7; CDR3 length: 15; D gene: NA; CDR3 protein: CASSQSGAITYEQYF; CDR3 DNA: TGTGCCAGCAGCCAATCAGGGGCCATAACCTACGAGCAGTACTTC
V gene: TRBV7-2; clone size: NA; J gene: TRBJ2-4; CDR3 length: 15; D gene: TRBD1; CDR3 protein: CASSSTGGPLNIQYF; CDR3 DNA: TGTGCCAGCAGCTCGACAGGGGGCCCACTAAACATTCAGTACTTC